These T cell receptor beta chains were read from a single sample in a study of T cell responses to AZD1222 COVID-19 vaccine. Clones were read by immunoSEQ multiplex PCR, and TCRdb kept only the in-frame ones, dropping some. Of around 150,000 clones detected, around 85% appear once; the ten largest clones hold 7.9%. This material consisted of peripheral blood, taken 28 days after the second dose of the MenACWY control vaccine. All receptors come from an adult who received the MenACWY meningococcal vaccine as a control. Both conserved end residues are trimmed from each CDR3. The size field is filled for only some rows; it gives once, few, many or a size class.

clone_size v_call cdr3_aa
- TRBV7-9 ASSLDGSQPQH
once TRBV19 ASRKTGFDGYT
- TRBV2 ASSEQDRRNQPQH
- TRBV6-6 ASITGGLLGTEAF
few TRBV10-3 AISDSAANYGYT
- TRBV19 ASSGEVIQY
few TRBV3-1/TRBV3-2 ASSQVRGYTEAF
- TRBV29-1 SVFPSGQETQY
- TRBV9 ASSETPGLETQY
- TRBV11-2 ASSLVGGFTDTQY
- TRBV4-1 ASSPSGIRAGRSGNTIY
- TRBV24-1 ATSEPRGQGAGEQF
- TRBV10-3 AISEGTTNEKLF
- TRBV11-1 ASSPDTGLGNTIY
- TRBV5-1 ASSQPGQGVFGLVRGTDTQY
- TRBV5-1 ASSREAGGDEQY
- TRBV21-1 ARKLHDYGYT
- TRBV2 ASSSGGAGYEQY
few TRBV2 ASDRSSNQPQH
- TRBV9 ASSVRLSGSVNNEQF
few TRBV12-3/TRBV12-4 ASASRYEQF
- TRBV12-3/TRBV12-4 ASSHRQGRAF
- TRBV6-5 ASSTGTVGNTIY
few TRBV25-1 ASSDRQGPSSPLH
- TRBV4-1 ASSQSGAREQY
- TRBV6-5 ASSYEGSRRNSPLH
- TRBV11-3 ASSLIGGGPYYGYT
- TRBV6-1 ASSENPGGNGYT